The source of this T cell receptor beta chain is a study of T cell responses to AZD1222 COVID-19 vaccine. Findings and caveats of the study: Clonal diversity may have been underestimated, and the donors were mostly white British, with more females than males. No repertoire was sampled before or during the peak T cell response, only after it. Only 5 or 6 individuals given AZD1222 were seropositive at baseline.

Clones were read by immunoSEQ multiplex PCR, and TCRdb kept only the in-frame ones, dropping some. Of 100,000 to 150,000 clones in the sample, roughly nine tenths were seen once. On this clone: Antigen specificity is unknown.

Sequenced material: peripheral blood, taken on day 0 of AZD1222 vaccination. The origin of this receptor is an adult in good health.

The chain's CDR3 is CAISESWTRNTEAFF. As DNA, the CDR3 is TGTGCCATCAGTGAGTCGTGGACACGGAACACTGAAGCTTTCTTT. The chain joins TRBV10-3 to TRBJ1-1; possible D gene TRBD1, 5 bases. This CDR3 has 15 residues. The V end was cut by 0 bases, the J end by 1 base, with 9 bases between. CDR1 and CDR2 (germline): ENHRY, SYGVKD.